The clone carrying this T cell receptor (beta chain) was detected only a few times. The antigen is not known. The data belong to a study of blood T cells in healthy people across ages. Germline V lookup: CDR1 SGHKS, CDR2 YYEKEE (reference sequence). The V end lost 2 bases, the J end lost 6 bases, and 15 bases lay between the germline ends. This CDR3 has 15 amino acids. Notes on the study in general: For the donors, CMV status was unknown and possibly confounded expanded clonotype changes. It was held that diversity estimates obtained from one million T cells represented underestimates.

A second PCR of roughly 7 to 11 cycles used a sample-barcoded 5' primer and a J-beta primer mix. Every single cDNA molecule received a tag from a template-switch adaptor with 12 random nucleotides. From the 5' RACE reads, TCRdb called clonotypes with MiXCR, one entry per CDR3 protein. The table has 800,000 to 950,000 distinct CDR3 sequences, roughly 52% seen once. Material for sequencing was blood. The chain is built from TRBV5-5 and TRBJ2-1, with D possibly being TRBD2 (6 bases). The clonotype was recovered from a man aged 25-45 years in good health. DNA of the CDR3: TGTGCCAGCAGCTTAGTGGGACTCGACGTCAATGAGCAGTTCTTC. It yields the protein CASSLVGLDVNEQFF.